This TCR beta chain was obtained from a study of shared clonotypes between healthy human individuals. Notes on this clone: The antigen remains unidentified.

The genomic DNA of each subset was split evenly across several immunoSEQ plates. Each unsorted PBMC replicate got 300 ng genomic DNA, roughly 29,000 genomes. Using immunoSEQ multiplex PCR, the repertoire was profiled, and TCRdb retains in-frame clones only, with some absent. The sample holds 450,000 to 500,000 clones, about 84% seen once. Regarding the study as a whole: The low donor count limited represented genetic and exposure-history diversity.

The CDR3 sequence is 14 residues long. V lost 3 bases and J 3 bases, leaving 12 bases between the germline ends. The germline V gene has CDR1 LNHDA and CDR2 SQIVND (reference sequence). V and J are TRBV19 and TRBJ2-7, with D unclear. The TCR sequence derives from a woman in her 40s in good health. Some clones in this sample may be carry-over from other donors' samples. Sequencing was carried out using PBMCs. The CDR3 nucleotides read TGTGCCAGTAGTATGTTATACGCCAGCTACGAGCAGTACTTC. Translated, it gives CASSMLYASYEQYF.